Included here is one TCR beta chain sequence, with context. Its specificity is unknown. The data derive from a study of blood T cells in healthy people across ages. Overall study: For every two T cells, template switching captured about one barcoded beta molecule.

Study results and limitations: Age advanced and TCR beta diversity per million T cells fell, roughly linearly.

Alongside a J-beta primer mix, a sample-barcoded 5' primer served in a second PCR lasting roughly 7 to 11 cycles. MiXCR was run by TCRdb on the 5' RACE reads, yielding one entry per CDR3 protein. The data hold about 1.8 million distinct CDR3 sequences, with about 50% observed a single time. The sequenced sample consisted of blood. This TCR was recovered from a woman between 40 and 55 years old in good health.

The DNA of the CDR3 is TGTGCCAGCAGCAAACGACAGGCCAGCTCCTACAATGAGCAGTTCTTC. Translation gives CASSKRQASSYNEQFF. The rearrangement uses TRBV7-9 and TRBJ2-1, with D tentatively TRBD1 (6 bases). V lost 5 bases and J 0 bases, leaving 14 bases between the germline ends. The CDR3 runs 16 residues. Germline V gene sequence: CDR1 SEHNR, CDR2 FQNEAQ (reference sequence).